This T cell receptor (beta chain) comes out of a study of Ad26.COV2.S vaccination and SARS-CoV-2 variants. Generated by immunoSEQ multiplex PCR, the TCRdb table keeps only in-frame clones and is missing some. The sample carries around 300,000 clones, around 88% recorded once. Treatment of the sample: roughly 18 received Ad26.COV2.S at low or high dose, single or two shots; roughly five received placebo; per-sample allocation not given. Samples were taken on day 63 after the first vaccine or placebo injection. This clone was counted once. Trimming pared 2 bases from V and 5 bases from J, leaving 27 bases between. The CDR3 is made up of 19 amino acids. CDR1 PRHDT and CDR2 FYEKMQ come from the germline V gene (reference sequence).

The source of this sequence is a person between 18 and 59 years old who received the Ad26.COV2.S COVID-19 vaccine or a placebo. The chain uses TRBV13 and TRBJ1-1; D ambiguous. This specimen consisted of peripheral blood, obtained in a trial of Ad26.COV2.S vaccine versus placebo. In DNA form, the CDR3 reads TGTGCCAGCAGCTTACTGTCCAGACCCGTGGGGATGGATGGGACTGAAGCTTTCTTT. It codes for CASSLLSRPVGMDGTEAFF.